This is a list of T cell receptor beta chains from one sample in a study of cytomegalovirus exposure and HLA in healthy donors. Assay: immunoSEQ multiplex PCR; the TCRdb copy retains only in-frame clones and omits some. The repertoire consists of over 200,000 clones, with roughly 91% occurring once and the leading ten covering over 0.95%. Input material: PBMCs. The receptors derive from a woman aged 18-30 years in good health and CMV-seronegative. The conserved cysteine and the conserved F or W are not part of the CDR3 here. D genes are given only for firm matches.

V	J	D	CDR3
TRBV5-4	TRBJ2-7	NA	ASSLGQLYEQY
TRBV5-4	TRBJ2-7	TRBD2	ASSLVLAGEWTYEQY
TRBV9	TRBJ2-7	TRBD2	ASSVSGSAYEQY
TRBV10-1	TRBJ2-3	TRBD2	ASSAGTSIPDTQY
TRBV11-2	TRBJ1-1	TRBD1	ASSLVGQGGLVAF
TRBV5-6	TRBJ1-6	NA	ASSLGQENSPLH
TRBV18	TRBJ2-1	TRBD2	ASSPPGRDEQF
TRBV7-9	TRBJ1-5	TRBD1	ASSSGQGGQPQH
TRBV27	TRBJ1-2	NA	ASSLRGGWGYGYT
TRBV5-1	TRBJ2-7	TRBD1	ASSLYQQGFHEQY
TRBV11-2	TRBJ2-7	TRBD2	ASSATSGRGPYEQY